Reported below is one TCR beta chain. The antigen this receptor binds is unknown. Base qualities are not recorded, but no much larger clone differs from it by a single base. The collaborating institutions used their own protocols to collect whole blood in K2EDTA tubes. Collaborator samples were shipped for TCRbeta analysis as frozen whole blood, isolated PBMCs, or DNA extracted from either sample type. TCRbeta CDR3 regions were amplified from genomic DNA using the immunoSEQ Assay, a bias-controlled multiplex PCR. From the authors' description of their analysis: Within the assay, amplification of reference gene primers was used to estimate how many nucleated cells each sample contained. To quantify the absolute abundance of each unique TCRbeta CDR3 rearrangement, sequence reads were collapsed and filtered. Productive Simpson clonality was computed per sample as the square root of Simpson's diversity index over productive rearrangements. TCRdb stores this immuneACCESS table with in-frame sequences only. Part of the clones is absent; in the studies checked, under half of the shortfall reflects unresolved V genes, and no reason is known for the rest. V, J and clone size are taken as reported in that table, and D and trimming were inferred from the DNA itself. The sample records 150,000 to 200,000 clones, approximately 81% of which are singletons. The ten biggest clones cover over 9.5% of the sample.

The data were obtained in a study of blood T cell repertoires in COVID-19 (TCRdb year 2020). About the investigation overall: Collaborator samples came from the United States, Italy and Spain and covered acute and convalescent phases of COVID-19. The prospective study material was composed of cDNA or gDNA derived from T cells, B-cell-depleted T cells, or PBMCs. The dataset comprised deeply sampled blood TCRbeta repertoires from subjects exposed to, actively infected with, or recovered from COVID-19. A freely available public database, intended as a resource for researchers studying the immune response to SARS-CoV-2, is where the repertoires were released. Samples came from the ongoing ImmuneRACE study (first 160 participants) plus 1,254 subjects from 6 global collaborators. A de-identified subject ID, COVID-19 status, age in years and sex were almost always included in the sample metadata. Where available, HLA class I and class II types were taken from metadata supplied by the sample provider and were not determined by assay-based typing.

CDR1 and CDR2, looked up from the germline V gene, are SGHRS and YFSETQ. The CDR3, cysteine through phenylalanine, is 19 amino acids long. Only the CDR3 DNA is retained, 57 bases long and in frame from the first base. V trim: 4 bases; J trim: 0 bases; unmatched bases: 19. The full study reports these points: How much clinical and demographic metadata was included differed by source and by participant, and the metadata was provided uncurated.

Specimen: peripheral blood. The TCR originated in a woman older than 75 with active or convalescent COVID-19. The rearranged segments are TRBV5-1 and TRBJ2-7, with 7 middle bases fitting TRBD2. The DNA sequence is TGCGCCAGCAGCACATTAGGCGGGAGTAGGGAATCGAGCTCCTACGAGCAGTACTTC. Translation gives CASSTLGGSRESSSYEQYF.